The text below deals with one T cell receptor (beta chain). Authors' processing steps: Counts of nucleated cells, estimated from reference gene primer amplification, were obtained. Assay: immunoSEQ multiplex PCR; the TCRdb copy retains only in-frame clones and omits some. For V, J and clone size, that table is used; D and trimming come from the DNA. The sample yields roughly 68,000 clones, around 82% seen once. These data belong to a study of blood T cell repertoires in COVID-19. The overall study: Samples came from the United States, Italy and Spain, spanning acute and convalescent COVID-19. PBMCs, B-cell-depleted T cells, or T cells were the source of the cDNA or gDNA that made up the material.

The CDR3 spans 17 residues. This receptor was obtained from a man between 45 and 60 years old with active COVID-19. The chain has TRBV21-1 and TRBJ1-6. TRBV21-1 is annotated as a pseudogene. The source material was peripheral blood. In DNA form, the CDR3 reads TGTGCCAGCAGCAAAGTGAGCGGGGGACTTACCGATTCACCCCTCCACTTT. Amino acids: CASSKVSGGLTDSPLHF.